These T cell receptor beta chains were read from a single sample in a study of shared clonotypes between healthy human individuals. Produced via immunoSEQ multiplex PCR; TCRdb's table is partial and in-frame only. This sample has around 700,000 clones; about three quarters occur once, and the top ten carry under 2%. What was sequenced was memory CD4+ T cells sorted from blood. These receptors originate from a woman in her thirties in good health. The CDR3 runs from the conserved cysteine through the conserved F or W. Each record gives: J gene, V gene, CDR3 length, D gene, clone size, CDR3 protein, CDR3 DNA. A D gene is named only where the DNA matches it firmly. The size of a clone is reported for some rows only, either as once, few or many, or as a class for expanded clones.

TRBJ2-1	TRBV18	13	-	-	CASSPPVGNEQFF	TGTGCCAGCTCACCACCTGTCGGGAATGAGCAGTTCTTC
TRBJ2-1	TRBV2	16	TRBD2	few	CARETVGTSGRGEQFF	TGTGCCAGAGAAACGGTGGGGACTAGCGGGAGAGGTGAGCAGTTCTTC
TRBJ1-2	TRBV19	13	-	few	CASNPGQDYGYTF	TGTGCCAGTAACCCGGGGCAGGACTATGGCTACACCTTC
TRBJ2-7	TRBV29-1	15	-	-	CSVELRGGYSYEQYF	TGCAGCGTTGAACTCAGGGGCGGGTACTCCTACGAGCAGTACTTC
TRBJ1-1	TRBV18	17	TRBD1	-	CASSLRPLRQGHTEAFF	TGTGCCAGCTCACTCCGGCCCCTCCGACAGGGCCACACTGAAGCTTTCTTT
TRBJ2-1	TRBV6-5	15	-	few	CASSYSPDRLYEQFF	TGTGCCAGCAGTTACTCCCCTGACAGGTTGTATGAGCAGTTCTTC
TRBJ1-3	TRBV7-6	13	-	-	CASSFGQGNTIYF	TGTGCCAGCAGCTTCGGACAGGGAAACACCATATATTTT
TRBJ1-1	TRBV19	13	-	many	CASSNNRRTEAFF	TGTGCCAGTAGCAACAACAGGAGAACTGAAGCTTTCTTT
TRBJ1-3	TRBV29-1	14	-	once	CSVGFDSSGNTIYF	TGCAGCGTTGGCTTTGACAGCTCTGGAAACACCATATATTTT
TRBJ1-1	TRBV10-1	14	-	-	CASSGKQGITEAFF	TGCGCCAGCAGTGGGAAACAGGGAATAACTGAAGCTTTCTTT
TRBJ1-3	TRBV6-5	13	-	-	CASSSGDGNTIYF	TGTGCCAGCAGTTCAGGGGATGGAAACACCATATATTTT
TRBJ2-7	TRBV11-2	14	-	-	CASSLGGSSYEQYF	TGTGCCAGCAGCTTAGGGGGTTCTTCCTACGAGCAGTACTTC
TRBJ2-7	TRBV6-5	13	-	-	CASSLRQPNEQYF	TGTGCCAGCAGTTTACGGCAACCCAACGAGCAGTACTTC
TRBJ2-6	TRBV28	17	-	-	CASSFLISNSGANVLTF	TGTGCCAGCAGTTTTTTAATCTCAAACTCTGGGGCCAACGTCCTGACTTTC
TRBJ2-5	TRBV5-1	14	TRBD2	-	CASTRRAGGETQYF	TGCGCCAGCACACGCCGGGCGGGAGGGGAGACCCAGTACTTC
TRBJ2-2	TRBV10-2	14	-	-	CASNKDLNTGELFF	TGCGCCAGCAATAAGGACCTGAACACCGGGGAGCTGTTTTTT
TRBJ2-7	TRBV5-1	12	TRBD1	few	CASRGGPDEQYF	TGCGCCAGCAGAGGGGGCCCGGACGAGCAGTACTTC
TRBJ1-5	TRBV6-6	15	TRBD1	-	CASKGGRGVNQPQHF	TGTGCCAGCAAAGGGGGCAGGGGGGTCAATCAGCCCCAGCATTTT
TRBJ1-1	TRBV13	14	TRBD1	-	CASSTGTGGSEAFF	TGTGCCAGCAGCACTGGGACAGGGGGTTCTGAAGCTTTCTTT
TRBJ2-7	TRBV25-1	15	TRBD1	-	CASSEGAGGRGEQYF	TGTGCCAGCAGTGAAGGGGCAGGGGGCCGGGGCGAGCAGTACTTC
TRBJ2-3	TRBV5-5	15	-	-	CASSWGAGETDTQYF	TGTGCCAGCAGCTGGGGGGCAGGGGAGACAGATACGCAGTATTTT
TRBJ1-2	TRBV18	14	-	many	CASSPVSDFYGYTF	TGTGCCAGCTCGCCCGTGAGCGATTTCTATGGCTACACCTTC
TRBJ2-7	TRBV7-2	13	-	-	CASSFRQLTEQYF	TGTGCCAGCAGCTTCCGGCAGCTCACCGAGCAGTACTTC
TRBJ2-2	TRBV7-7	15	-	-	CASSLFGDGTGELFF	TGTGCCAGCAGCTTATTTGGGGATGGCACCGGGGAGCTGTTTTTT
TRBJ2-7	TRBV11-2	12	-	-	CASSSQGNEQYF	TGTGCCAGCAGCTCCCAGGGGAACGAGCAGTACTTC
TRBJ2-1	TRBV10-2	17	-	-	CASSYGRGGQIYNEQFF	TGCGCCAGCAGCTACGGAAGGGGGGGACAAATATACAATGAGCAGTTCTTC
TRBJ1-5	TRBV25-1	14	TRBD1	-	CASSGQGPNQPQHF	TGTGCCAGCAGCGGACAGGGACCCAATCAGCCCCAGCATTTT
TRBJ1-1	TRBV19	14	-	-	CASTSGRGGTEAFF	TGTGCCAGTACATCAGGGAGAGGGGGCACTGAAGCTTTCTTT
TRBJ1-2	TRBV28	14	TRBD1	-	CASRQQGVNYGYTF	TGTGCCAGCAGACAACAGGGGGTTAACTATGGCTACACCTTC
TRBJ1-1	TRBV7-3	14	-	-	CASSLGQMNTEAFF	TGTGCCAGCAGCTTAGGACAAATGAACACTGAAGCTTTCTTT
TRBJ1-5	TRBV7-9	13	-	-	CATRETAEGPQHF	TGTGCTACCCGGGAGACAGCCGAGGGGCCCCAGCATTTT
TRBJ1-5	TRBV6-5	12	-	many	CASGRSNQPQHF	TGTGCCAGCGGGCGGAGCAATCAGCCCCAGCATTTT
TRBJ2-6	TRBV6-1	14	-	-	CASTASSGANVLTF	TGTGCCAGCACTGCGAGCTCTGGGGCCAACGTCCTGACTTTC
TRBJ2-1	TRBV5-1	15	TRBD2	-	CASSLEAGGMNEQFF	TGCGCCAGCAGCTTGGAGGCGGGAGGCATGAATGAGCAGTTCTTC
TRBJ2-7	TRBV5-1	19	TRBD1	-	CASSLGPGQGAAPTYEQYF	TGCGCCAGCAGCTTGGGGCCGGGACAGGGGGCAGCCCCAACCTACGAGCAGTACTTC
TRBJ2-5	TRBV18	15	-	-	CASSPGAGARETQYF	TGTGCCAGCTCACCAGGGGCAGGGGCACGGGAGACCCAGTACTTC
TRBJ2-2	TRBV6-1	16	-	-	CASSEVLASNTGELFF	TGTGCCAGCAGTGAAGTTCTAGCCTCGAACACCGGGGAGCTGTTTTTT
TRBJ2-3	TRBV7-7	15	-	few	CASSLNSGGTDTQYF	TGTGCCAGCAGCTTAAATAGCGGAGGCACAGATACGCAGTATTTT
TRBJ1-2	TRBV5-5	15	-	-	CASSFLDTSNYGYTF	TGTGCCAGCAGCTTTCTCGACACTTCTAACTATGGCTACACCTTC
TRBJ2-1	TRBV7-2	15	-	-	CASSLGSNSYNEQFF	TGTGCCAGCAGCTTAGGGAGCAACTCCTACAATGAGCAGTTCTTC
TRBJ1-1	TRBV6-4	13	TRBD1	once	CASSKQGDTEAFF	TGTGCCAGCAGTAAGCAGGGGGACACTGAAGCTTTCTTT
TRBJ2-7	TRBV28	14	TRBD2	-	CASRPGLAGGPRYF	TGTGCCAGCAGACCAGGACTAGCGGGAGGGCCCCGGTACTTC
TRBJ2-6	TRBV15	15	-	once	CATSRPGSGANVLTF	TGTGCCACCAGCAGACCCGGCTCGGGGGCCAACGTCCTGACTTTC
TRBJ1-5	TRBV19	18	-	-	CASSRSVGGGRSNQPQHF	TGTGCCAGTAGTAGGTCCGTCGGGGGCGGGCGAAGCAATCAGCCCCAGCATTTT
TRBJ2-7	TRBV2	15	-	-	CASSELRTVVYEQYF	TGTGCCAGCAGTGAGCTGAGGACAGTCGTCTACGAGCAGTACTTC
TRBJ1-2	TRBV27	15	TRBD1	-	CASSLLGQANYGYTF	TGTGCCAGCAGTTTATTGGGACAGGCTAACTATGGCTACACCTTC
TRBJ1-1	TRBV11-2	13	TRBD1	-	CASSGSGDRGAFF	TGTGCCAGCAGCGGATCCGGGGACAGAGGGGCTTTCTTT
TRBJ2-3	TRBV11-1	14	-	-	CASSGGHRTDTQYF	TGTGCCAGCAGTGGAGGACACCGCACAGATACGCAGTATTTT
TRBJ2-5	TRBV19	13	-	-	CAVSQGPDRAQYF	TGTGCCGTTTCCCAGGGTCCCGATAGGGCCCAGTACTTC
TRBJ1-2	TRBV28	12	-	-	CASRMSRVGYTF	TGTGCCAGCAGGATGAGCCGGGTTGGCTACACCTTC
TRBJ1-3	TRBV4-2	16	-	-	CASSFMGGVMGNTIYF	TGTGCCAGCAGCTTTATGGGAGGGGTAATGGGAAACACCATATATTTT
TRBJ1-5	TRBV18	15	-	few	CASSPRQGGNQPQHF	TGTGCCAGCTCACCAAGGCAGGGAGGGAATCAGCCCCAGCATTTT
TRBJ2-7	TRBV5-1	11	-	-	CASSGWREQYF	TGCGCCAGCAGCGGATGGAGAGAGCAGTACTTC
TRBJ2-7	TRBV11-2	13	-	-	CASSSDGNYEQYF	TGTGCCAGCAGCTCCGACGGGAACTACGAGCAGTACTTC
TRBJ2-1	TRBV18	16	TRBD2	-	CASSPLAGGVYNEQFF	TGTGCCAGCTCACCCCTAGCGGGGGGGGTTTACAATGAGCAGTTCTTC
TRBJ1-2	TRBV28	13	TRBD1	-	CANPETGGGGYTF	TGTGCCAACCCAGAGACAGGGGGAGGAGGCTACACCTTC
TRBJ2-7	TRBV4-2	17	TRBD1	few	CASSQISTRDSFYEQYF	TGTGCCAGCAGCCAAATCTCAACCCGGGACAGCTTCTACGAGCAGTACTTC
TRBJ2-1	TRBV5-5	13	-	-	CASEVGSRNEQFF	TGTGCCAGCGAAGTGGGGAGTCGGAATGAGCAGTTCTTC
TRBJ1-2	TRBV28	15	-	-	CASSLLYGQNYGYTF	TGTGCCAGCAGTTTATTGTATGGGCAGAATTATGGCTACACCTTC